The sequence of this T cell receptor beta chain was determined in a study of blood T cells in healthy people across ages. Study-wide results and limits: Observed TCR beta diversity showed a strong correlation with the percentage of naive T cells as measured by flow cytometry.

The CDR3 extends over 12 amino acids. The ends were cut back, 7 bases at V and 1 base at J, with 7 bases in the middle. It was with a sample-barcoded 5' primer and a J-beta primer mix that a second PCR of roughly 7 to 12 cycles was run. A template-switch adaptor containing 12 random nucleotides labeled each cDNA molecule. MiXCR, run by TCRdb on the 5' RACE reads, gives a single entry per CDR3 protein. The sample yields 1.8 million or so distinct CDR3 sequences, roughly two fifths seen once. Concerning this clonotype: The antigen remains undetermined.

Sequencing input: blood. The receptor was derived from a human donor in good health. This chain connects TRBV12-3 or TRBV12-4 to TRBJ1-2, with D unresolved. Written as DNA, the CDR3 is TGTGCCAGCACGGACTTTAACTATGGCTACACCTTC. Translating gives CASTDFNYGYTF.